This T cell receptor beta chain derives from a study of blood T cell repertoires in COVID-19. Study-level background: PBMCs, B-cell-depleted T cells, or T cells were the source of the cDNA or gDNA that made up the material.

Data came from immunoSEQ multiplex PCR; TCRdb stores just in-frame clones and leaves some out. This table has some 93,000 clones, around 86% appearing once. The CDR3 covers 15 residues. Trimming cost V 4 bases and J 4 bases; bases outside gene matches: 8. Germline lookup yields CDR1 MGHDK and CDR2 SYGVNS. The receptor was derived from a man aged 45-65 years with acute or convalescent COVID-19. This sequence joins TRBV25-1 and TRBJ1-2; TRBD1 aligns across 8 bases. The sample comprised peripheral blood. CDR3 amino acids: CASSGWTGPSYGYTF. The CDR3 nucleotides read TGTGCCAGCAGTGGGTGGACAGGGCCCTCCTATGGCTACACCTTC.